This entry lists 20 T cell receptor beta chains sequenced from one sample in a study of control samples from healthy donors and cancer patients. The protocol was immunoSEQ multiplex PCR, while the TCRdb copy is restricted to in-frame clones and leaves out a portion. The data show about 120,000 clones, with approximately 88% seen just once and almost 40% held by the top ten. The sequencing input was blood. All receptors derive from a man in his forties or fifties in good health.

J is TRBJ2-3 and V is TRBV5-1; 11 bases line up with TRBD2. Germline lookup yields CDR1 SGHRS and CDR2 YFSETQ. The CDR3 runs to 18 residues. The V and J ends lost 0 bases and 1 base, in that order; junction bases with no gene match: 7. CDR3 nucleotides: TGCGCCAGCAGCTTGGTTGTTAGCGGGGGGGCCGGCACAGATACGCAGTATTTT. Encoded protein: CASSLVVSGGAGTDTQYF.

The chain carries TRBV21-1 and TRBJ2-7; the tabulated D call, TRBD2, remains unverified against the DNA. TRBV21-1 counts as a pseudogene. This CDR3 has 14 amino acids. The DNA for the CDR3 is TGTGCCAGCAGCAAGAGGGCAGACTCCTACGAGCAGTACTTC. It specifies CASSKRADSYEQYF.

This chain uses TRBV28 with TRBJ1-6, with 7 bases aligning to TRBD1. Trimming at V came to 7 bases and at J to 0 bases, leaving 12 bases not matched to a gene. CDR1 and CDR2 (germline): MDHEN, SYDVKM. The CDR3 spans 18 residues. The CDR3 spells CASIRRTGSGSYNSPLHF. CDR3 nucleotides: TGTGCCAGCATTCGAAGGACAGGCAGCGGCTCCTATAATTCACCCCTCCACTTT.

This sequence joins TRBV12-3 or TRBV12-4 and TRBJ1-6, with D maybe TRBD1 (6 bases). Trimming stripped 6 bases from V and 5 bases from J, with 8 bases between. The CDR3 runs to 13 residues. In DNA form, the CDR3 reads TGTGCCAGCAGCTACAGGGATAATTCACCCCTCCACTTT. Its protein product is CASSYRDNSPLHF.

The V gene is TRBV9, the J gene TRBJ2-1, with D perhaps matching TRBD2 (6 bases). Germline V gene data show CDR1 as SGDLS and CDR2 as YYNGEE. V was shortened by 4 bases and J by 0 bases, with 14 bases between the two germline ends. The CDR3 length is 16 residues. CDR3 amino acids: CASSPGTHSSYNEQFF. The CDR3 coding sequence is TGTGCCAGCAGCCCCGGGACTCACAGCTCCTACAATGAGCAGTTCTTC.

The count of this clone is one. The chain has TRBV7-8 and TRBJ2-5; D is unclear. V gave up 4 bases and J gave up 5 bases, with 11 bases separating them. Germline values: CDR1 SGHVS, CDR2 FQNEAQ. The CDR3 runs to 13 residues. The CDR3 sequence: CASSSSPAETQYF. The CDR3 DNA sequence: TGTGCCAGCAGCTCTTCCCCCGCGGAGACCCAGTACTTC.

A single count supports this clone. This chain uses TRBV5-1 with TRBJ2-5; the match to TRBD1 covers 8 bases. The trim removed 4 bases at V and 5 bases at J, leaving 10 bases unmatched. This CDR3 is built from 15 residues. CDR1 is SGHRS, CDR2 YFSETQ, per germline. CDR3 sequence: CASSRYDRGGETQYF. In nucleotides, the CDR3 is TGCGCCAGCAGCCGATACGACAGGGGTGGGGAGACCCAGTACTTC.

The chain carries TRBV24-1 and TRBJ1-1; D call uncertain. Trimming removed 4 bases from V and 7 bases from J, with 15 bases in between. The germline V gene has CDR1 KGHDR and CDR2 SFDVKD. The CDR3 contains 14 residues. CDR3 in amino acids: CATSDTREVGEAFF. In nucleotides, the CDR3 is TGTGCCACCAGTGACACAAGGGAGGTGGGTGAAGCTTTCTTT.

The chain couples TRBV6-6 to TRBJ2-2, with 8 positions matching TRBD1. V shed 6 bases, J shed 4 bases, and the junction held 4 bases outside the gene matches. From germline, CDR1 is MNHNY and CDR2 SVGAGI (reference sequence). The CDR3 is 14 residues long. DNA of the CDR3: TGTGCCAGCAGGGACAGGGCTTTCACCGGGGAGCTGTTTTTT. Its translation is CASRDRAFTGELFF.

This chain connects TRBV6-5 to TRBJ1-1; D gene ambiguous. V lost 6 bases and J 1 base, leaving 6 bases between the germline ends. The germline gives CDR1 MNHEY, CDR2 SVGAGI. This CDR3 region has 12 residues. The chain's CDR3 is CASRPSNTEAFF. Written as DNA, the CDR3 is TGTGCCAGCAGACCCTCGAACACTGAAGCTTTCTTT.

The rearrangement uses TRBV9 and TRBJ2-2; maybe TRBD1 (5 bases). The CDR3 is made up of 15 amino acids. The ends were cut back, 2 bases at V and 4 bases at J, with 12 bases in the middle. The V gene's germline CDR1 is SGDLS and CDR2 YYNGEE. CDR3 residues: CASSVLQVLTGELFF. The CDR3 nucleotides are TGTGCCAGCAGCGTCCTACAGGTCCTCACCGGGGAGCTGTTTTTT.

This clone occurred once. This rearrangement joins TRBV11-1 to TRBJ2-5; 9 bases fit TRBD2. After removal of 1 base from V and 6 bases from J, the junction contained 6 bases not matched to a gene. The CDR3 runs 15 residues. Germline V gives CDR1 SGHAT, CDR2 FQDESV (reference sequence). As DNA, the CDR3 is TGTGCCAGCAGCTTAGGTTCCCTAGCGGGGAAGACCCAGTACTTC. This translates into CASSLGSLAGKTQYF.

The CDR3 DNA reads as TGTGCCAGCAGCTTGGCCAGAAATGAAAAACTGTTTTTT. Its translation: CASSLARNEKLFF. The gene calls are TRBV5-6 and TRBJ1-4; D uncertain. V lost 0 bases to trimming and J lost 5 bases, with 5 bases between them. The germline CDR1 and CDR2 sequences are SGHDT and YYEEEE. This CDR3 region has 13 residues.

This clone was observed at least ten times. Other DNA sequences of this sample code for an identical CDR3. The V and J genes are TRBV11-2 and TRBJ2-7; D unclear. Germline V gene sequence: CDR1 SGHAT, CDR2 FQNNGV. V was trimmed by 4 bases and J by 0 bases, leaving 7 bases between them. The CDR3 is 13 residues long. CDR3 amino acids: CASSWGSSYEQYF. CDR3 coding DNA: TGTGCCAGCAGCTGGGGATCCTCCTACGAGCAGTACTTC.

The chain has TRBV30 and TRBJ1-4, with D tentatively TRBD1 (6 bases). This CDR3 has 12 amino acids. Germline CDR1 and CDR2: GTSNPN and SVGIG (reference sequence). The V gene lost 8 bases and the J gene lost 7 bases, with 14 bases spanning the gap. This CDR3 reads CATGTSGEKLFF. The CDR3 bases are TGTGCCACAGGGACCTCCGGTGAAAAACTGTTTTTT.

V is TRBV7-2 and J is TRBJ2-7; D perhaps matches TRBD2 (7 bases). Trimming shortened V by 2 bases and J by 5 bases, and 16 bases separated the two germline ends. The germline V gene encodes CDR1 SGHTA and CDR2 FQGNSA. The CDR3 runs 15 residues. CDR3 in DNA: TGTGCCAGCAGCTTACGGGGGGCTGGTGGGGACGAGCAGTACTTC. This encodes CASSLRGAGGDEQYF.

The genes are TRBV2 and TRBJ1-4, with D unresolved. Germline loops: CDR1 SNHLY, CDR2 FYNNEI. Between the trimmed V and J ends, which lost 6 bases and 0 bases, there was a span of 8 bases. The length of the CDR3 is 14 residues. The CDR3, as DNA: TGTGCCAGCAGAGCGTATGCAACTAATGAAAAACTGTTTTTT. Its translation is CASRAYATNEKLFF.

DNA of the CDR3: TGTGCCAGCAGTTACTCCCATCCTGAGTACGAGCAGTACTTC. Translation: CASSYSHPEYEQYF. The V call is TRBV6-5, the J call TRBJ2-7; D gene uncertain. Looked up from germline, CDR1 is MNHEY and CDR2 is SVGAGI. V dropped 0 bases and J dropped 4 bases, with 10 bases sitting between them. The CDR3 extends over 14 amino acids.

This chain uses TRBV6-5 with TRBJ2-7; D may be TRBD1 (6 bases). This CDR3 is 15 amino acids long. Trimming cost V 2 bases and J 0 bases, with 11 bases left between them. The germline V gene has CDR1 MNHEY and CDR2 SVGAGI. For the CDR3, the DNA is TGTGCCAGCAGTTACCGGGACACCTACTCCTACGAGCAGTACTTC. This encodes CASSYRDTYSYEQYF.

This clone was detected only once. The chain has TRBV28 and TRBJ1-1, with 9 bases lining up with TRBD1. The ends lost 6 bases at V and 2 bases at J; junction bases unmatched: 10. The CDR3 covers 16 residues. CDR1 is MDHEN and CDR2 is SYDVKM in the germline V gene. Here the CDR3 DNA reads TGTGCCAGCAGGCGGACAGGGGTACTCACCAACACTGAAGCTTTCTTT. Its translation is CASRRTGVLTNTEAFF.